The next 21 T cell receptor beta chains were all read from a single sample in a study of cytomegalovirus exposure and HLA in healthy donors. Sequencing was performed with immunoSEQ multiplex PCR; in TCRdb, only in-frame clones are kept and a portion is missing. The table has 70,000 to 85,000 clones, 94% seen once. The sample taken for sequencing was PBMCs. These receptors all come from a woman between 18 and 29 years old in good health and CMV-seropositive.

This rearrangement joins TRBV19 to TRBJ1-1; TRBD1 aligns across 10 bases. Trimming took 7 bases from V and 5 from J; bases not matched to a gene: 10. Germline V gives CDR1 LNHDA, CDR2 SQIVND (reference sequence). The CDR3 contains 15 residues. CDR3 DNA sequence: TGTGCCAGTACCCGGGACAGGGGAGCTGGTACTGAAGCTTTCTTT. Translated: CASTRDRGAGTEAFF.

The chain employs TRBV7-2 and TRBJ2-7; D possibly corresponds to TRBD2 (6 bases). Germline V CDR1 and CDR2: SGHTA, FQGNSA. This CDR3 has 13 amino acids. Trimming took off 3 bases at V and 3 bases at J, with 9 bases between the two ends. For the CDR3, the DNA is TGTGCCAGCAGCTTGAGGCGGGACTACGAGCAGTACTTC. As protein: CASSLRRDYEQYF. The full variable domain, its missing parts supplied by reference TRBV7-2 and TRBJ2-7, is GAGVSQSPSNKVTEKGKDVELRCDPISGHTALYWYRQSLGQGLEFLIYFQGNSAPDKSGLPSDRFSAERTGGSVSTLTIQRTQQEDSAVYLCASSLRRDYEQYFGPGTRLTVT.

The rearrangement links TRBV2 to TRBJ2-7; 7 bases are shared with TRBD2. The germline V gene has CDR1 SNHLY and CDR2 FYNNEI. The CDR3 runs to 16 residues. Trimming at V came to 7 bases and at J to 3 bases, leaving 15 bases not matched to a gene. The CDR3 loop is CASIEKPGLPHYEQYF. In DNA form, the CDR3 reads TGTGCCAGCATCGAGAAACCGGGACTACCTCACTACGAGCAGTACTTC.

As for this clone: The sample carries other DNA sequences with the same CDR3. The chain joins TRBV6-1 to TRBJ2-7; 10 bases line up with TRBD2. From germline, CDR1 is MNHNS and CDR2 SASEGT. The CDR3 totals 15 residues. V lost 1 base, J lost 0 bases, and 0 bases stayed unmatched. DNA for the CDR3: TGTGCCAGCAGTGAAGGGACTAGCGGCTCCTACGAGCAGTACTTC. Translation: CASSEGTSGSYEQYF.

V usage is TRBV20-1 and J usage is TRBJ1-2, with 8 positions matching TRBD1. The CDR3 is made up of 11 amino acids. V lost 5 bases to trimming and J lost 8 bases; unmatched junction nucleotides: 4. Germline CDR1 DFQATT, CDR2 SNEGSKA (reference sequence). The CDR3 nucleotides read TGCAGTGCTCCAGGGGGCGAGGGCTACACCTTC. This encodes CSAPGGEGYTF.

This clone came up a few times. The rearrangement links TRBV5-1 to TRBJ2-7; perhaps TRBD2 as D (7 bases). CDR1 is SGHRS, CDR2 YFSETQ, per germline. The CDR3 is 14 residues long. V dropped 4 bases and J dropped 11 bases, with 22 bases sitting between them. CDR3 coding DNA: TGCGCCAGCAGCCGGGGGGCTGTTGGGGGGAGTGAGTACTTC. Its protein product is CASSRGAVGGSEYF. Full variable domain (outside the CDR3, taken from reference TRBV5-1 and TRBJ2-7): KAGVTQTPRYLIKTRGQQVTLSCSPISGHRSVSWYQQTPGQGLQFLFEYFSETQRNKGNFPGRFSGRQFSNSRSEMNVSTLELGDSALYLCASSRGAVGGSEYFGPGTRLTVT.

The chain carries TRBV2 and TRBJ1-1; 11 bases align to TRBD1. Trimming removed 1 base from V and 3 bases from J; junction bases left unmatched: 7. The CDR3 is 17 amino acids. CDR1 and CDR2 (germline): SNHLY, FYNNEI. CDR3 in DNA: TGTGCCAGCAGTGAAGAACCCACGGGACAGGGGGACACTGAAGCTTTCTTT. Translation gives CASSEEPTGQGDTEAFF.

DNA of the CDR3: TGTGCCAGCAGTGTGCGTAAAACGGGGGCAGATACGCAGTATTTT. Its protein product is CASSVRKTGADTQYF. The gene calls are TRBV6-1 and TRBJ2-3; TRBD2 might be the D (6 bases). Per germline, CDR1 MNHNS and CDR2 SASEGT. V lost 4 bases, J lost 4 bases, and 15 bases lay in between. The CDR3 has 15 residues.

V is TRBV5-1 and J is TRBJ2-4; 8 bases align to TRBD1. Germline assignment: CDR1 SGHRS and CDR2 YFSETQ. The V segment lost 4 bases and the J segment 8 bases; nucleotides outside the gene matches: 11. This CDR3 has 15 amino acids. The CDR3 region has the DNA TGCGCCAGCAGCCCCGGGCAGGGGGCCAGGGACATTCAGTACTTC. Protein product: CASSPGQGARDIQYF.

The chain combines TRBV4-3 with TRBJ2-7; 11 nucleotides agree with TRBD1. The junction had 2 bases not matched to a gene; V was cut back by 1 base and J by 6 bases. The germline CDR1 and CDR2 sequences are LGHNA and YSLEER. The CDR3 is made up of 14 amino acids. The chain's CDR3 is CASSQAGQGGEQYF. The CDR3 nucleotides are TGCGCCAGCAGCCAAGCGGGACAGGGGGGCGAGCAGTACTTC.

The V and J genes are TRBV7-2 and TRBJ2-7, with 10 bases that match TRBD1. The V gene end was trimmed by 5 bases and the J gene end by 1 base; junction bases not matched to a gene: 5. This CDR3 is 15 amino acids long. Per the germline V gene, CDR1 is SGHTA and CDR2 is FQGNSA. CDR3 residues: CASSAPGQGSYEQYF. CDR3 nucleotides: TGTGCCAGCAGCGCCCCGGGACAGGGGTCCTACGAGCAGTACTTC.

The chain has TRBV27 and TRBJ1-4; no firm D call. The CDR3 is made up of 15 amino acids. V lost 1 base, J lost 10 bases, and 16 bases lay in between. CDR1 and CDR2 (germline): MNHEY, SMNVEV (reference sequence). The CDR3 bases are TGTGCCAGCAGTTTATTCCCCGTACCTGAGGCAAAACTGTTTTTT. It yields the protein CASSLFPVPEAKLFF.

The V call is TRBV15, the J call TRBJ2-7, with 14 bases identical to TRBD2. This CDR3 comprises 18 residues. CDR1 is LNHNV, CDR2 YYDKDF, per germline (reference sequence). The trim removed 4 bases at V and 0 bases at J, leaving 8 bases unmatched. The DNA for the CDR3 is TGTGCCACCAGCAATTCCGGGACTAGCGGGGGCAACTCCTACGAGCAGTACTTC. Amino acids: CATSNSGTSGGNSYEQYF.

This chain connects TRBV18 to TRBJ1-4; D not certain. The germline CDR1 and CDR2 sequences are KGHSH and LQKENI. The V end lost 2 bases, the J end lost 7 bases, and 14 bases lay between the germline ends. The CDR3 has 15 amino acids. This CDR3 reads CASSPSRGEGEKLFF. Here the CDR3 DNA reads TGTGCCAGCTCACCAAGCCGGGGAGAGGGTGAAAAACTGTTTTTT.

This rearrangement joins TRBV7-6 to TRBJ2-7; TRBD1 matches 7 bases. This CDR3 has 15 amino acids. The germline V gene encodes CDR1 SGHVS and CDR2 FNYEAQ. V gave up 4 bases and J gave up 0 bases; unmatched junction bases: 6. The CDR3 is CASSSPGQSSYEQYF. CDR3 nucleotides: TGTGCCAGCAGCTCTCCGGGACAGAGCTCCTACGAGCAGTACTTC. Full variable domain (remainder filled in from reference TRBV7-6 and TRBJ2-7): GAGVSQSPRYKVTKRGQDVALRCDPISGHVSLYWYRQALGQGPEFLTYFNYEAQQDKSGLPNDRFSAERPEGSISTLTIQRTEQRDSAMYRCASSSPGQSSYEQYFGPGTRLTVT.

The J gene is TRBJ2-3, the V gene TRBV10-3; 13 bases align to TRBD2. The germline gives CDR1 ENHRY, CDR2 SYGVKD. Trimming took 6 bases from V and 0 from J; bases not matched to a gene: 6. The length of the CDR3 is 17 residues. This CDR3 reads CAIRGTSGITSTDTQYF. The CDR3 region has the DNA TGTGCCATCAGGGGGACTAGCGGGATTACTAGCACAGATACGCAGTATTTT.

The CDR3 loop reads CASSLGTVTNYGYTF. In DNA, the CDR3 is TGCGCCAGCAGCTTGGGGACAGTTACTAACTATGGCTACACCTTC. The chain uses TRBV5-1 and TRBJ1-2; tentatively, D is TRBD1 (6 bases). Looked up from germline, CDR1 is SGHRS and CDR2 is YFSETQ. V was trimmed by 0 bases and J by 0 bases, leaving 9 bases between them. The CDR3 has 15 amino acids. Together with reference TRBV5-1 and TRBJ1-2, the CDR3 gives the full variable domain: KAGVTQTPRYLIKTRGQQVTLSCSPISGHRSVSWYQQTPGQGLQFLFEYFSETQRNKGNFPGRFSGRQFSNSRSEMNVSTLELGDSALYLCASSLGTVTNYGYTFGSGTRLTVV.

This clone is a singleton in its sample. The CDR3 DNA follows: TGCAGCGCCGGGGACAGGGGGCGTGAGGCCCACGGGGGTCGGGATACGCAGTATTTT. Translating gives CSAGDRGREAHGGRDTQYF. The chain is built from TRBV29-1 and TRBJ2-3; TRBD1 aligns across 12 bases. The trim removed 7 bases at V and 6 bases at J, leaving 23 bases unmatched. CDR3 length: 19 amino acids. CDR1 is SQVTM and CDR2 is ANQGSEA in the germline V gene.

This chain connects TRBV19 to TRBJ1-5, with a weak D call TRBD1 (5 bases). With 2 bases removed from V and 0 bases from J, the gap between germline ends came to 5 bases. Per the germline V gene, CDR1 is LNHDA and CDR2 is SQIVND (reference sequence). The CDR3 sequence is 14 residues long. The CDR3 loop reads CASSITGSNQPQHF. The CDR3 nucleotides are TGTGCCAGTAGTATAACAGGTAGCAATCAGCCCCAGCATTTT.

V gene TRBV10-3 combines with J gene TRBJ1-4; 7 bases fit TRBD1. CDR3 length equals 14 residues. The V segment lost 6 bases and the J segment 6 bases; nucleotides outside the gene matches: 7. Germline V gene lookup returns CDR1 ENHRY and CDR2 SYGVKD. The CDR3, as DNA: TGTGCCATCAGGGGCGACAGGGCGGATGAAAAACTGTTTTTT. Amino acids: CAIRGDRADEKLFF.

J is TRBJ1-1 and V is TRBV9; no definite D call. From germline, CDR1 is SGDLS and CDR2 YYNGEE. This CDR3 comprises 16 residues. Trimming cost V 4 bases and J 0 bases, with 16 bases left between them. CDR3 nucleotide sequence: TGTGCCAGCAGCTCCGCGGGGAGCCCCATGAACACTGAAGCTTTCTTT. This codes for CASSSAGSPMNTEAFF.